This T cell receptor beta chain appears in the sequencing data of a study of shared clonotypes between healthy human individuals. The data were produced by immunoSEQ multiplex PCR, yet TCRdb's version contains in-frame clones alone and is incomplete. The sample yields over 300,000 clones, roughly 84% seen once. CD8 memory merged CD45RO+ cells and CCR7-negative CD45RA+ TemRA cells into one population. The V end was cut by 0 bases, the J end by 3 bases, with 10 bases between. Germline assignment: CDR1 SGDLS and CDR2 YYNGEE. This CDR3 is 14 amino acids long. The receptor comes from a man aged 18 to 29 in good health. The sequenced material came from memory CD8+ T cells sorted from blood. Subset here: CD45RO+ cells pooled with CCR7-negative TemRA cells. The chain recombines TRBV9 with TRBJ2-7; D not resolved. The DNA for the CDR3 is TGTGCCAGCAGCGTAGGCAGCAGCATCTACGAGCAGTACTTC. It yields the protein CASSVGSSIYEQYF.